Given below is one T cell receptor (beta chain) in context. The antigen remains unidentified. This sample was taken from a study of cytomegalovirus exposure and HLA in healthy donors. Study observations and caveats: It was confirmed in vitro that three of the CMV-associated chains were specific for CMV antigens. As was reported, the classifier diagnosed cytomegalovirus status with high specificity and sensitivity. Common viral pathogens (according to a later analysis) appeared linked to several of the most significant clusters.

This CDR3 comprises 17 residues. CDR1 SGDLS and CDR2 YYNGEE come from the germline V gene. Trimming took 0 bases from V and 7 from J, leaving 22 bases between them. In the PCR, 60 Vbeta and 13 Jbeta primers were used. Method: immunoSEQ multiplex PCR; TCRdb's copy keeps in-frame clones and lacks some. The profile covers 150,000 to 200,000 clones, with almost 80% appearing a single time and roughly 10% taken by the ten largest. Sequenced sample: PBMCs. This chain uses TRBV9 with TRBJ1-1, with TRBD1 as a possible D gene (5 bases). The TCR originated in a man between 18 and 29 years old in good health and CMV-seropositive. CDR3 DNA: TGTGCCAGCAGCGTAGTTGGGGTCGGGGGGTTGAAGGATGAAGCTTTCTTT. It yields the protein CASSVVGVGGLKDEAFF. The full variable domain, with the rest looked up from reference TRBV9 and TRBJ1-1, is DSGVTQTPKHLITATGQRVTLRCSPRSGDLSVYWYQQSLDQGLQFLIQYYNGEERAKGNILERFSAQQFPDLHSELNLSSLELGDSALYFCASSVVGVGGLKDEAFFGQGTRLTVV.